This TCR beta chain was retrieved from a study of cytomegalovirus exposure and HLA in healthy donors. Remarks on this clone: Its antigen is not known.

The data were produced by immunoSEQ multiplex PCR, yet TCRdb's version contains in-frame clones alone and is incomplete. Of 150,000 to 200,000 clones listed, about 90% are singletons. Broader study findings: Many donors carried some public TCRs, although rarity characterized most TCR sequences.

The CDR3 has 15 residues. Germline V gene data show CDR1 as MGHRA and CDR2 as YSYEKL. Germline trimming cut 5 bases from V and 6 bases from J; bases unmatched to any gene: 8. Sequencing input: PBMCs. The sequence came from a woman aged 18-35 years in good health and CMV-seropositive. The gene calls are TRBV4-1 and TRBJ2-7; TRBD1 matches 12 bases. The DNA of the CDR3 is TGCGCCAGCAGCAACTCCGGGACAGGGGGCCCCGAGCAGTACTTC. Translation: CASSNSGTGGPEQYF.